This T cell receptor beta chain is drawn from a study of blood T cell repertoires in COVID-19. The assay was immunoSEQ multiplex PCR, and TCRdb's table has in-frame clones only and misses some. Among about 370,000 clones listed, roughly nine tenths were seen once. The V end lost 4 bases, the J end lost 5 bases, and 17 bases lay between the germline ends. Germline lookup yields CDR1 GTSNPN and CDR2 SVGIG (reference sequence). The CDR3 totals 15 residues. The receptor was isolated from a young man who had recovered from COVID-19. The chain has TRBV30 and TRBJ2-2, with a weak D call TRBD1 (6 bases). Sequencing used PBMCs or T cells enriched from blood (not recorded which). The CDR3 protein is CAWIRGRGRTGELFF. The DNA for the CDR3 is TGTGCCTGGATTAGGGGCAGGGGAAGAACCGGGGAGCTGTTTTTT. The variable domain in full, completed from reference TRBV30 and TRBJ2-2, reads SQTIHQWPATLVQPVGSPLSLECTVEGTSNPNLYWYRQAAGRGLQLLFYSVGIGQISSEVPQNLSASRPQDRQFILSSKKLLLSDSGFYLCAWIRGRGRTGELFFGEGSRLTVL.